The 20 T cell receptor beta chains listed next were all sequenced from one sample in a study of T-cell reconstitution after alpha-beta-depleted transplantation in children. The TCRbeta library incorporated unique molecular identifiers. TCRdb re-derived calls from the PCR reads in MiXCR, one entry per CDR3 protein. The repertoire holds approximately 630,000 distinct CDR3 sequences, roughly 14% seen once, with approximately 0.8% in the top ten. This specimen was PBMCs, taken before TCRalphabeta/CD19-depleted stem cell transplant. The receptor set was obtained from a girl aged 2 to 10 with congenital amegakaryocytic thrombocytopenia, due to receive a stem cell transplant.

The J gene is TRBJ2-1, the V gene TRBV9, with 10 bases matching TRBD2. After removal of 0 bases from V and 8 bases from J, the junction contained 8 bases not matched to a gene. The CDR3 consists of 16 residues. Looked up from germline, CDR1 is SGDLS and CDR2 is YYNGEE. The CDR3 region is CASSVVSSGSRYEQFF. As DNA, the CDR3 is TGTGCCAGCAGCGTAGTTTCTAGCGGGAGTCGCTATGAGCAGTTCTTC. The whole variable domain, filled in from reference TRBV9 and TRBJ2-1, reads DSGVTQTPKHLITATGQRVTLRCSPRSGDLSVYWYQQSLDQGLQFLIQYYNGEERAKGNILERFSAQQFPDLHSELNLSSLELGDSALYFCASSVVSSGSRYEQFFGPGTRLTVL.

The V and J genes are TRBV5-4 and TRBJ2-7; D unresolved. V lost 5 bases and J 2 bases, leaving 11 bases between the germline ends. Germline V gene lookup returns CDR1 SGHNT and CDR2 YYREEE (reference sequence). The CDR3 sequence is 13 residues long. The CDR3 reads CASRNDGAYEQYF. CDR3 bases: TGTGCCAGCAGGAACGACGGCGCCTACGAGCAGTACTTC.

This rearrangement joins TRBV12-3 or TRBV12-4 to TRBJ2-7; 11 bases are shared with TRBD1. The CDR3 contains 14 residues. Unmatched junction bases numbered 4, after V lost 6 bases and J lost 3 bases. CDR3 protein: CASRRGQGVYEQYF. The CDR3 coding sequence is TGTGCCAGCAGGCGGGGACAGGGGGTCTACGAGCAGTACTTC.

This clonotype came up many times. The V and J genes are TRBV20-1 and TRBJ2-2; TRBD2 aligns across 8 bases. With V trimmed by 4 bases and J by 6 bases, 4 bases remained unmatched. Germline V lookup: CDR1 DFQATT, CDR2 SNEGSKA (reference sequence). The CDR3 consists of 13 residues. The CDR3 DNA is TGCAGTGCTATTAGCGGGATTTCCGGGGAGCTGTTTTTT. This gives the protein CSAISGISGELFF.

This clonotype has ten or more counts. The chain combines TRBV4-1 with TRBJ2-1; 11 nucleotides agree with TRBD2. The CDR3 is 16 amino acids. Germline trimming cut 0 bases from V and 4 bases from J; bases unmatched to any gene: 2. The germline CDR1 and CDR2 sequences are MGHRA and YSYEKL. Here the CDR3 reads CASSQEGLAEYNEQFF. The DNA of the CDR3 is TGCGCCAGCAGCCAAGAGGGACTAGCGGAATACAATGAGCAGTTCTTC.

Comments on this clonotype: Being one base from a much bigger clone, this may be a read error. The genes are TRBV12-3 or TRBV12-4 and TRBJ1-1; no reliable D call. There are 17 residues in the CDR3. The ends were cut back, 6 bases at V and 1 base at J, with 21 bases in the middle. CDR3 in amino acids: CASSTLGSSPRNTEAFF. The CDR3 DNA follows: TGTGCCAGCAGCACACTGGGCAGCTCCCCAAGGAACACTGAAGCTTTCTTT.

This clonotype was seen ten or more times. The rearrangement joins TRBV20-1 to TRBJ2-7, with TRBD1 matching over 9 bases. Unmatched junction bases numbered 7, after V lost 0 bases and J lost 4 bases. Germline CDR1 reads DFQATT; CDR2 reads SNEGSKA (reference sequence). This CDR3 is built from 15 residues. This CDR3 reads CSARDWGTGHYEQYF. In DNA, the CDR3 is TGCAGTGCTAGAGATTGGGGGACAGGGCATTACGAGCAGTACTTC.

This clonotype was found many times. The chain has TRBV12-5 and TRBJ2-3; D ambiguous. The CDR3 has 12 amino acids. Per the germline V gene, CDR1 is LGHNT and CDR2 is FRNRAP. Trimming shortened V by 0 bases and J by 6 bases, and 4 bases separated the two germline ends. The CDR3 DNA reads TGTGCTAGTGGTTTGGTACGTGATACGCAGTATTTT. This encodes CASGLVRDTQYF.

Many counts were recorded for this clonotype. This rearrangement joins TRBV12-3 or TRBV12-4 to TRBJ1-5; 7 nucleotides line up with TRBD1. CDR3 length equals 13 residues. Trimming at V came to 5 bases and at J to 5 bases, leaving 3 bases not matched to a gene. The CDR3 region is CASSDREDQPQHF. CDR3 nucleotides: TGTGCCAGCAGTGACAGGGAGGATCAGCCCCAGCATTTT.

This clonotype was seen many times. This chain links TRBV24-1 with TRBJ2-1; 12 nucleotides agree with TRBD2. In germline, CDR1 is KGHDR, CDR2 SFDVKD. The CDR3 is 16 residues long. With 4 bases clipped from V and 4 bases from J, the junction kept 4 bases outside the gene matches. This CDR3 reads CATSDPGLAGYNEQFF. CDR3 DNA: TGTGCCACCAGTGACCCGGGACTAGCGGGTTACAATGAGCAGTTCTTC.

This clonotype was picked up a small number of times. The rearrangement uses TRBV20-1 and TRBJ2-1, with 9 bases that match TRBD2. Germline-derived CDR1 and CDR2 are DFQATT and SNEGSKA (reference sequence). The CDR3 extends over 15 amino acids. The V and J ends lost 4 bases and 8 bases, in that order; junction bases with no gene match: 12. Written as DNA, the CDR3 is TGCAGTGCTAAGAACGTAGCGGCGGGGGGGGATGAGCAGTTCTTC. Translated: CSAKNVAAGGDEQFF.

This clonotype was seen a few times. The V and J genes are TRBV20-1 and TRBJ2-7; D gene unclear. Trimming cost V 0 bases and J 5 bases, with 5 bases left between them. CDR1 and CDR2 (germline): DFQATT, SNEGSKA (reference sequence). This CDR3 has 11 amino acids. For the CDR3, the DNA is TGCAGTGCTAGAGATACGGACGAGCAGTACTTC. Protein product: CSARDTDEQYF.

As concerns this clonotype: This may be a read error, as it is one base from a much larger clone. The rearrangement links TRBV14 to TRBJ2-1; TRBD2 agrees at 11 bases. The CDR3 contains 17 residues. Germline-derived CDR1 and CDR2 are SGHDN and FVKESK. CDR3 loop: CASIQERTSGRHNEQFF. In DNA form, the CDR3 reads TGTGCCAGCATCCAAGAGCGGACTAGCGGGCGCCACAATGAGCAGTTCTTC.

This clonotype was counted many times. The chain uses TRBV28 and TRBJ1-2; 7 bases are shared with TRBD1. This CDR3 has 15 amino acids. The germline V gene encodes CDR1 MDHEN and CDR2 SYDVKM. Trimming removed 2 bases from V and 8 bases from J; junction bases left unmatched: 11. The CDR3 DNA reads TGTGCCAGCAGTTTAGTCTTAGTGAGGGGGCCGGGCTACACCTTC. Protein: CASSLVLVRGPGYTF.

CDR3 amino acids: CSARDGAASSYNEQFF. CDR3 nucleotide sequence: TGCAGTGCTAGAGATGGGGCGGCGAGCTCCTACAATGAGCAGTTCTTC. The J gene is TRBJ2-1, the V gene TRBV20-1; D might be TRBD1 (5 bases). Germline CDR1 is DFQATT and CDR2 is SNEGSKA (reference sequence). The CDR3 length is 16 residues. V was clipped by 0 bases and J by 0 bases, with 12 bases between them.

There are many counts of this clonotype. An end of the junction does not agree with germline; a read error may underlie this. This chain joins TRBV20-1 and TRBJ2-7; 7 positions match TRBD2. Germline assignment: CDR1 DFQATT and CDR2 SNEGSKA (reference sequence). CDR3 length: 14 amino acids. The CDR3 DNA sequence: TGCAGTGCTAGAGACCTGGGATCGCGGGGGAAATGGGTCTTC. It codes for CSARDLGSRGKWVF.

This clonotype has at least ten counts. V and J are TRBV29-1 and TRBJ2-4, with a possible D match to TRBD2 (5 bases). In germline, CDR1 is SQVTM, CDR2 ANQGSEA. The CDR3 length is 12 residues. The V end was cut by 4 bases, the J end by 7 bases, with 11 bases between. This chain's CDR3 is CSVVAGVNIQYF. CDR3 nucleotides: TGCAGCGTTGTTGCCGGGGTGAACATTCAGTACTTC.

In its sample, this clonotype was seen many times. The chain has TRBV29-1 and TRBJ2-2; 11 nucleotides match TRBD2. The junction had 8 bases not matched to a gene; V was cut back by 5 bases and J by 3 bases. Germline loops: CDR1 SQVTM, CDR2 ANQGSEA. The CDR3 is made up of 16 amino acids. The CDR3 here is CSVLTSGKAYTGELFF. The DNA of the CDR3 is TGCAGCGTTCTGACTAGCGGGAAGGCGTACACCGGGGAGCTGTTTTTT.

This clonotype was seen a few times. The CDR3 loop reads CASSPPVGYQDEQFF. CDR3 DNA sequence: TGTGCCAGCAGCCCCCCGGTGGGCTACCAGGATGAGCAGTTCTTC. The chain combines TRBV7-9 with TRBJ2-1; D remains unclear. This CDR3 is 15 amino acids long. Per the germline V gene, CDR1 is SEHNR and CDR2 is FQNEAQ (reference sequence). The V and J ends lost 5 bases and 8 bases respectively, with 19 bases between them.

This clonotype was seen a handful of times. V and J are TRBV7-8 and TRBJ2-5; no definite D call. This CDR3 comprises 14 residues. The germline V and J ends were trimmed by 3 bases and 4 bases, with 12 bases remaining between them. CDR1 is SGHVS and CDR2 is FQNEAQ in the germline V gene. CDR3 loop: CASSFQGWIETQYF. CDR3 bases: TGTGCCAGCAGCTTTCAAGGGTGGATAGAGACCCAGTACTTC.